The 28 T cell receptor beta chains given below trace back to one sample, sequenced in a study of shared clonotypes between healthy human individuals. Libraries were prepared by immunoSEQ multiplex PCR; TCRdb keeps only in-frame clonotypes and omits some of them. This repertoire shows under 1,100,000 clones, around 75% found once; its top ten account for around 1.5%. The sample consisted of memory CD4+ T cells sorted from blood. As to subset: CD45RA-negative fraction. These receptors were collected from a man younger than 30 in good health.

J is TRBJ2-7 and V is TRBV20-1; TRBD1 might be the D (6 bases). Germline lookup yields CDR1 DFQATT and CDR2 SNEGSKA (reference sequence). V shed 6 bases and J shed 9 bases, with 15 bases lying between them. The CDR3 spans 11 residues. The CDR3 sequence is CSARRDIGQYF. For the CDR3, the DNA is TGCAGTGCCCGCCGGGACATAGGGCAGTACTTC.

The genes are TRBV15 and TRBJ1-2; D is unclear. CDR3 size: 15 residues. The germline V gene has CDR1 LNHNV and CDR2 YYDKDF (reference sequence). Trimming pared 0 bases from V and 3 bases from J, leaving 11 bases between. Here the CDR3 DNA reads TGTGCCACCAGCAGAGATCAGGAATTGGACTATGGCTACACCTTC. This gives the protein CATSRDQELDYGYTF.

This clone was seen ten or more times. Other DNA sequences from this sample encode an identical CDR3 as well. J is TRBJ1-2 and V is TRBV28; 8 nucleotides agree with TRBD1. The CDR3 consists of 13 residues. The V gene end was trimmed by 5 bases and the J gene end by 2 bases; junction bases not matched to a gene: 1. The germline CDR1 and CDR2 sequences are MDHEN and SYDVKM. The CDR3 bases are TGTGCCAGCAGTCGACAGGGGAACTATGGCTACACCTTC. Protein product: CASSRQGNYGYTF.

CDR3 protein: CASSAQGSYGYTF. As DNA, the CDR3 is TGTGCCAGCAGTGCCCAGGGAAGCTATGGCTACACCTTC. The chain combines TRBV6-4 with TRBJ1-2; a weak D match, TRBD1 (5 bases). V was cut by 4 bases and J by 4 bases, with 10 bases left in between. Germline values: CDR1 MRHNA, CDR2 SNTAGT. The CDR3 is 13 residues long.

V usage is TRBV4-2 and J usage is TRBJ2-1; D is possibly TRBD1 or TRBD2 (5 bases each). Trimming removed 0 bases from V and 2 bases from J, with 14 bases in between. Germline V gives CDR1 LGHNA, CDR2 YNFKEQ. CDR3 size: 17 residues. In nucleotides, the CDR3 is TGTGCCAGCAGCCAAGAAGTGTCCGGGACCACCTACAATGAGCAGTTCTTC. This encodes CASSQEVSGTTYNEQFF.

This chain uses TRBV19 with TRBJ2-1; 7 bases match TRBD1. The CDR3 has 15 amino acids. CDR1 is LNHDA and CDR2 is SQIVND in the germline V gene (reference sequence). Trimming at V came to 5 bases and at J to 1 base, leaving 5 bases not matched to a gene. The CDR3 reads CASSFSGQSYNEQFF. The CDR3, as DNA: TGTGCCAGTAGTTTTTCGGGACAGTCCTACAATGAGCAGTTCTTC.

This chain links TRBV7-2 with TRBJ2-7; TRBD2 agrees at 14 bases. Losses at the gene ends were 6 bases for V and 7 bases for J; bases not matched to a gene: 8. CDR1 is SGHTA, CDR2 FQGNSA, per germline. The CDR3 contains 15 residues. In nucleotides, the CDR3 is TGTGCCAGCAGATCGGGACTAGCGGGAGCGGGGGAGCAGTACTTC. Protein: CASRSGLAGAGEQYF. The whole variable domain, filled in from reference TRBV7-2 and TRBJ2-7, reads GAGVSQSPSNKVTEKGKDVELRCDPISGHTALYWYRQSLGQGLEFLIYFQGNSAPDKSGLPSDRFSAERTGGSVSTLTIQRTQQEDSAVYLCASRSGLAGAGEQYFGPGTRLTVT.

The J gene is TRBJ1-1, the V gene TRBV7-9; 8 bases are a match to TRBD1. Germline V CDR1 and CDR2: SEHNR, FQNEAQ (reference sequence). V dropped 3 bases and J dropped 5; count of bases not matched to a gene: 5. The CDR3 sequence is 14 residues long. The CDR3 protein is CASSFSQGGTEAFF. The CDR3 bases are TGTGCCAGCAGCTTTTCACAGGGGGGGACTGAAGCTTTCTTT.

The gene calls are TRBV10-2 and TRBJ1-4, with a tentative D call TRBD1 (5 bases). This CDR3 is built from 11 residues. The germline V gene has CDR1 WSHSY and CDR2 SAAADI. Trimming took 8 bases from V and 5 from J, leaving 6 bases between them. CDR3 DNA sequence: TGCGCCAGCTGGGGGAATGAAAAACTGTTTTTT. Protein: CASWGNEKLFF.

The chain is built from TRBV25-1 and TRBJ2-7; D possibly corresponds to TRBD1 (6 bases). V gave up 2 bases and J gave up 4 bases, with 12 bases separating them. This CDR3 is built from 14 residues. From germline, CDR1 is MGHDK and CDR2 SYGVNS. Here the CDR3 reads CASSERTGKYEQYF. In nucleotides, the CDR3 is TGTGCCAGCAGTGAACGAACAGGGAAGTACGAGCAGTACTTC.

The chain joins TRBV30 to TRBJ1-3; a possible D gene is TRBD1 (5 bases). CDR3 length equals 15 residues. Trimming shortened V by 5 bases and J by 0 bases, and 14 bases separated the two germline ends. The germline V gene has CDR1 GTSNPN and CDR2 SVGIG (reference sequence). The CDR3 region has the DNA TGTGCCTGGGGACATGAAGCCGTCTCTGGAAACACCATATATTTT. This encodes CAWGHEAVSGNTIYF.

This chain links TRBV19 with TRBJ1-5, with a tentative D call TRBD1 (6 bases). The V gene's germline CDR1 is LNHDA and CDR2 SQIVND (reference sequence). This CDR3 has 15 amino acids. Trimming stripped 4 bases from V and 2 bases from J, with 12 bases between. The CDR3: CASSTGDGRNQPQHF. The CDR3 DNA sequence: TGTGCCAGTAGTACAGGGGATGGGCGCAATCAGCCCCAGCATTTT.

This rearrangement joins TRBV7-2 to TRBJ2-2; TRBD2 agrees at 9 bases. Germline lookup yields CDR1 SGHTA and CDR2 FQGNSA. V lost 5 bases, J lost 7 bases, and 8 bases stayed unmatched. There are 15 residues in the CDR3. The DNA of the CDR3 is TGTGCCAGCAGCCGTGTGGGAGCGGGAGGCGGGGAGCTGTTTTTT. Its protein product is CASSRVGAGGGELFF. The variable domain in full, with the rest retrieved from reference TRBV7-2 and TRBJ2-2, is GAGVSQSPSNKVTEKGKDVELRCDPISGHTALYWYRQSLGQGLEFLIYFQGNSAPDKSGLPSDRFSAERTGGSVSTLTIQRTQQEDSAVYLCASSRVGAGGGELFFGEGSRLTVL.

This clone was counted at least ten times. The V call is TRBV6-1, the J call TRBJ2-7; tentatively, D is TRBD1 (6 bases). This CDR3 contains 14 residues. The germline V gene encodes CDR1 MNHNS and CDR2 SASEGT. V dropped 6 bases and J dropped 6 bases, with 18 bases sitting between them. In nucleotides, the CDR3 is TGTGCCAGCAGAGCCGGGACATCCGCCTCCGAGCAGTACTTC. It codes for CASRAGTSASEQYF.

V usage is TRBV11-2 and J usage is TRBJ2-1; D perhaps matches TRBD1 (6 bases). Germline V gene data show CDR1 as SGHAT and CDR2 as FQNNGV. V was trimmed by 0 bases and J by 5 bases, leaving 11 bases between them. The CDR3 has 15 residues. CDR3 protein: CASSLDSGTHNEQFF. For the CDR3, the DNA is TGTGCCAGCAGCTTAGATTCAGGGACACACAATGAGCAGTTCTTC.

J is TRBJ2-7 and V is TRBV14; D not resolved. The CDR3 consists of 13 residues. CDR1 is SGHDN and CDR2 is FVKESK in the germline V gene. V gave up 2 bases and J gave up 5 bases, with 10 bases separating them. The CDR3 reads CASSQLRYHEQYF. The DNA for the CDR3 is TGTGCCAGCAGCCAACTGAGGTATCACGAGCAGTACTTC.

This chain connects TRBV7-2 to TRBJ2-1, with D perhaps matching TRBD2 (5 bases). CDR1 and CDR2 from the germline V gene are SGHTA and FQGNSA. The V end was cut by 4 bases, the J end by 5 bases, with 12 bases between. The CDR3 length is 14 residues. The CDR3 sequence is CASSSSILDNEQFF. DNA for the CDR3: TGTGCCAGCAGCTCTAGCATTCTAGACAATGAGCAGTTCTTC.

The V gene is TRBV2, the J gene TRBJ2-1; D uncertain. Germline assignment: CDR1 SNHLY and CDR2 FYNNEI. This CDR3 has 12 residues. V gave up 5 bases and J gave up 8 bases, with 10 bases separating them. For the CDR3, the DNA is TGTGCCAGCAGTCGGAGAGGAGATGAGCAGTTCTTC. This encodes CASSRRGDEQFF. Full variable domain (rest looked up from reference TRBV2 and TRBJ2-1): EPEVTQTPSHQVTQMGQEVILRCVPISNHLYFYWYRQILGQKVEFLVSFYNNEISEKSEIFDDQFSVERPDGSNFTLKIRSTKLEDSAMYFCASSRRGDEQFFGPGTRLTVL.

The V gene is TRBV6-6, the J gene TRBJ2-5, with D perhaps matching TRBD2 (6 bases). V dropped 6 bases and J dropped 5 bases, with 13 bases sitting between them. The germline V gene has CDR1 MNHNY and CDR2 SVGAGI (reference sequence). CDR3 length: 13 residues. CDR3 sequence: CASSQPGEETQYF. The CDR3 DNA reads TGTGCCAGCAGCCAACCGGGAGAGGAGACCCAGTACTTC.

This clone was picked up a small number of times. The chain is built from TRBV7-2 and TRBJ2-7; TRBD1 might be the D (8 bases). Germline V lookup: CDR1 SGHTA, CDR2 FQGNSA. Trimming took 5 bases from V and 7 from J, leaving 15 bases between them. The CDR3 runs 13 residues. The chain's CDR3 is CASSPEQGGEQYF. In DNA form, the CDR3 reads TGTGCCAGCAGCCCCGAACAGGGGGGGGAGCAGTACTTC.

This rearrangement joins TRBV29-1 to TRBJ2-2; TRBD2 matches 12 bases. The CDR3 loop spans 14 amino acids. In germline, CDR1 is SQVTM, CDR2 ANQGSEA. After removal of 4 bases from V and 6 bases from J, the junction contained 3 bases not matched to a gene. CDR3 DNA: TGCAGCGTTGCGACTAGCGGGAGTGCCGGGGAGCTGTTTTTT. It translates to CSVATSGSAGELFF.

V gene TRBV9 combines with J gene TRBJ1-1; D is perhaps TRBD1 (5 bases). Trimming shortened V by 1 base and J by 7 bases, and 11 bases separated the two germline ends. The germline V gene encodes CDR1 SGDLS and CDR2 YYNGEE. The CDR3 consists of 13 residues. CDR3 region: CASSVSGVDEAFF. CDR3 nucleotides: TGTGCCAGCAGCGTATCGGGGGTAGATGAAGCTTTCTTT.

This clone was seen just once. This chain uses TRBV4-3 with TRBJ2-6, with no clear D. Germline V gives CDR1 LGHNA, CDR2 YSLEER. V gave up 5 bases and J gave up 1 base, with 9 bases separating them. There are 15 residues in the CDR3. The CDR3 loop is CASSFGLSGANVLTF. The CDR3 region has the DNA TGCGCCAGCAGCTTTGGGCTATCTGGGGCCAACGTCCTGACTTTC.

The CDR3: CASSLTGGTEAFF. The CDR3 DNA sequence: TGTGCCAGCAGCCTTACCGGGGGTACTGAAGCTTTCTTT. The rearrangement uses TRBV6-6 and TRBJ1-1; TRBD1 is a possible D gene (5 bases). The CDR3 sequence is 13 residues long. The V end lost 6 bases, the J end lost 5 bases, and 13 bases lay between the germline ends. CDR1 and CDR2 from the germline V gene are MNHNY and SVGAGI (reference sequence).

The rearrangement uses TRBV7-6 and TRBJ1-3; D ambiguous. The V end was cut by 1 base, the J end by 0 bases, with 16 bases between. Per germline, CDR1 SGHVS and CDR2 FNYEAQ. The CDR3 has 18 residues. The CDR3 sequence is CASSLGSVITSSGNTIYF. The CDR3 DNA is TGTGCCAGCAGCTTAGGATCAGTCATAACCAGCTCTGGAAACACCATATATTTT. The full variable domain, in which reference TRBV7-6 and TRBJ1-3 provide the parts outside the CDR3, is GAGVSQSPRYKVTKRGQDVALRCDPISGHVSLYWYRQALGQGPEFLTYFNYEAQQDKSGLPNDRFSAERPEGSISTLTIQRTEQRDSAMYRCASSLGSVITSSGNTIYFGEGSWLTVV.

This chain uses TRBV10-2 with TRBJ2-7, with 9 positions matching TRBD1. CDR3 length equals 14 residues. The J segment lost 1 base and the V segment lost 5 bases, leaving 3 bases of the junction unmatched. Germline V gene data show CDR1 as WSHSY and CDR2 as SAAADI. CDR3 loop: CASSPGQGSYEQYF. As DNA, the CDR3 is TGCGCCAGCAGTCCGGGACAGGGTTCCTACGAGCAGTACTTC.

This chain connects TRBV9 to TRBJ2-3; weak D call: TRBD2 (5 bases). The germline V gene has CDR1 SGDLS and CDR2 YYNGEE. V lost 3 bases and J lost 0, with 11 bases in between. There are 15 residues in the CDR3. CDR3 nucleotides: TGTGCCAGCAGCGGGGGAGCGACTAGCACAGATACGCAGTATTTT. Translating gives CASSGGATSTDTQYF.

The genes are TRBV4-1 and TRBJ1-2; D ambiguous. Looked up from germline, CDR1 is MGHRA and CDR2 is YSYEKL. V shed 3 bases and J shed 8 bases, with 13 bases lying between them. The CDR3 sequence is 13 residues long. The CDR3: CASSHDRLGGYTF. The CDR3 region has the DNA TGCGCCAGCAGCCATGACCGTTTAGGAGGCTACACCTTC.